This T cell receptor beta chain was identified in a study of T cells in Graves' hyperthyroidism and ophthalmopathy. The study, taken as a whole, reports: Blood samples included most of the expanded thyroid clonotypes exceeding 0.001.

V was trimmed by 4 bases and J by 6 bases, leaving 7 bases between them. The CDR3 covers 12 residues. TCR beta CDR3 regions were amplified from RNA. HTBI primers drove first-round RT-PCR of the TCR CDR3. TCRdb called the multiplex PCR reads again in MiXCR, with one record for every CDR3 protein. The data show hundreds of thousands of distinct CDR3 sequences, with around 16% seen just once and roughly 3% held by the top ten. In this sample, this clonotype turned up many times. Its antigen remains unknown. Criteria for exclusion of patients were uncontrolled infection, other autoimmune disease, pregnancy or lactation. Clinical symptoms, serum thyroxine and TRAb, thyroid ultrasound and orbital computed tomography were used for the diagnoses. Cells are PBMCs isolated from around 10 ml of fresh blood.

Sequenced: blood. The genes are TRBV12-3 or TRBV12-4 and TRBJ2-1, with D possibly being TRBD1 (6 bases). The receptor comes from a woman aged 40 to 50 with Graves' ophthalmopathy. The CDR3 DNA reads as TGTGCCAGCAGTTACAGGGCCAATGAGCAGTTCTTC. Its protein is CASSYRANEQFF.